This T cell receptor (beta chain) was profiled in a study of shared clonotypes between healthy human individuals. Regarding this clone: This CDR3 is also generated by other DNA sequences in the sample.

Germline assignment: CDR1 MDHEN and CDR2 SYDVKM. The CDR3 has 12 residues. Trimming shortened V by 7 bases and J by 4 bases, and 7 bases separated the two germline ends. Measured with immunoSEQ multiplex PCR; TCRdb has only the in-frame clones, and not every one. The sample carries 1,500,000 or so clones, around 97% recorded once. The sequencing input was naive CD4+ T cells sorted from blood. As for subset: CD45RA+ positively selected. The chain uses TRBV28 and TRBJ2-2; unclear D gene. This receptor was taken from a man aged 25-40 years in good health. This CDR3 reads CASTTATGELFF. CDR3 DNA: TGTGCCAGCACCACAGCCACCGGGGAGCTGTTTTTT.